This T cell receptor (beta chain) was retrieved from a study of sequential checkpoint blockade in melanoma. Study-wide findings and caveats: Pretreatment TIL clonality tracked with response in the nivolumab-first arm. Mutational load did not correlate with tumor T-cell fraction or clonality.

Treatment denoted: randomized to nivolumab then ipilimumab (arm A) or the reverse (arm B). The CDR3 covers 15 residues. Produced via immunoSEQ multiplex PCR; TCRdb's table is partial and in-frame only. The repertoire includes around 9,300 clones, approximately 25% of them detected once, and 20% to 25% sits in the top ten. In its sample, this clone was seen a few times. Antigen specificity is unknown. Sequenced material: tumor tissue (inferred from file names), taken from a patient given nivolumab and ipilimumab in sequence. The TCR originated in a human donor with melanoma. The chain recombines TRBV7-5 with TRBJ2-1; the table assigns TRBD2, which was not confirmed against the DNA. TRBV7-5 is a pseudogene segment. The CDR3 coding sequence is TGTGCCAGCAGCTTAGGCGGGGGCGTCTACAATGAGCAGTTCTTC. The encoded protein is CASSLGGGVYNEQFF.